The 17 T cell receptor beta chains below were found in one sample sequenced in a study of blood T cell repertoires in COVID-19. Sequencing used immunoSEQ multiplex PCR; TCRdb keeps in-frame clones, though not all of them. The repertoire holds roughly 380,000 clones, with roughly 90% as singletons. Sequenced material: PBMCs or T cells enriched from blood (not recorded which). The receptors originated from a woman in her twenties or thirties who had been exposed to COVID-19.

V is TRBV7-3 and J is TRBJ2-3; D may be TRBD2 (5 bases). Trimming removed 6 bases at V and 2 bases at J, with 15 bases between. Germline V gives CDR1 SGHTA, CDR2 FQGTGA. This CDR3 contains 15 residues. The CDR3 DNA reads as TGTGCCAGCAGGAGGGTGGGAGAAATCACAGATACGCAGTATTTT. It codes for CASRRVGEITDTQYF.

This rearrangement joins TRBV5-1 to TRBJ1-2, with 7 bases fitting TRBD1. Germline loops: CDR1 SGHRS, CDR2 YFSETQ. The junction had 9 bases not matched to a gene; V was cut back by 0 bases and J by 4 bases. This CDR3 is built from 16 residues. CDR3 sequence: CASSLGGTDNLYGYTF. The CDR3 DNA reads TGCGCCAGCAGCTTGGGCGGGACAGATAATCTCTATGGCTACACCTTC.

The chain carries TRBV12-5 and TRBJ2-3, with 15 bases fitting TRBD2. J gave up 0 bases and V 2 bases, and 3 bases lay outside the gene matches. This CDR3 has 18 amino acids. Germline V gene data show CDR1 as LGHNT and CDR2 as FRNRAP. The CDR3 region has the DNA TGTGCTAGTGGTTTGTGGGGACTAGCGGGGGGAAGCACAGATACGCAGTATTTT. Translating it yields CASGLWGLAGGSTDTQYF.

The CDR3 region has the DNA TGTGCCAGCAGCATTCTACAGGGAAACGAGCAGTACTTC. This sequence encodes CASSILQGNEQYF. This chain connects TRBV7-2 to TRBJ2-7; D possibly corresponds to TRBD1 (6 bases). The germline gives CDR1 SGHTA, CDR2 FQGNSA. The V end lost 5 bases, the J end lost 5 bases, and 13 bases lay between the germline ends. The CDR3 has 13 residues.

CDR3 sequence: CASSGKGNQPQHF. In nucleotides, the CDR3 is TGCGCCAGCAGCGGGAAGGGCAATCAGCCCCAGCATTTT. V gene TRBV10-2 combines with J gene TRBJ1-5; no clear D. Between the trimmed V and J ends, which lost 6 bases and 2 bases, there was a span of 8 bases. CDR3 length: 13 amino acids. In germline, CDR1 is WSHSY, CDR2 SAAADI.

Here the CDR3 DNA reads TGTGCCAGCAGCTCCCCATGGGGAGCGGAGAACACTAGCACAGATACGCAGTATTTT. Its protein is CASSSPWGAENTSTDTQYF. The chain carries TRBV7-3 and TRBJ2-3, with D possibly matching TRBD2 (5 bases). Trimming took off 4 bases at V and 0 bases at J, with 23 bases between the two ends. CDR3 length: 19 amino acids. Germline CDR1 is SGHTA and CDR2 is FQGTGA.

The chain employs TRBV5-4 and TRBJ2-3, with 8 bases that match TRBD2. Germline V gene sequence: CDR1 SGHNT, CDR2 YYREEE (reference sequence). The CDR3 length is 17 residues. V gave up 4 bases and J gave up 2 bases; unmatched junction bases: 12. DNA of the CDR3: TGTGCCAGCAGCCCCATTTCGGCGGGGGGATACACAGATACGCAGTATTTT. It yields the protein CASSPISAGGYTDTQYF.

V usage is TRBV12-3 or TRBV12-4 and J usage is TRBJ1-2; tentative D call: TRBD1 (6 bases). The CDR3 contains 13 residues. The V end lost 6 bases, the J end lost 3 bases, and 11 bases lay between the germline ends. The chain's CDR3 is CASSRDRYYGYTF. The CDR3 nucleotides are TGTGCCAGCAGCCGAGACAGGTACTATGGCTACACCTTC.

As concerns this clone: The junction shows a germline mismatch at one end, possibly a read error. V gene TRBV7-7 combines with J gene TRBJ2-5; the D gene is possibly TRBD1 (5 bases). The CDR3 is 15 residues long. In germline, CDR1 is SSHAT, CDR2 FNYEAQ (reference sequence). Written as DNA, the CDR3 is TGTGCTAGCAGCTTATTTGTGACAGATCAAGAGACCCAGTACTTC. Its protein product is CASSLFVTDQETQYF.

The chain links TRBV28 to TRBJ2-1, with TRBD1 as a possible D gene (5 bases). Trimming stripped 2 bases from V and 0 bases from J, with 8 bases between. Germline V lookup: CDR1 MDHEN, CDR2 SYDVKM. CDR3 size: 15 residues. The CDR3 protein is CASSLPDSSYNEQFF. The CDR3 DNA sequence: TGTGCCAGCAGTTTACCCGACAGCTCCTACAATGAGCAGTTCTTC.

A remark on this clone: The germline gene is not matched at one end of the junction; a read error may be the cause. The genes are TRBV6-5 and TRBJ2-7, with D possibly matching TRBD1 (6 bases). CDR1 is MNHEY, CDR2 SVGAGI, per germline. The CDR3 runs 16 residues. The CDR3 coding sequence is TGTGCCAGTAGTTACGGGGCAGGGGCGGCGTTCTACGAGCAGTACTTC. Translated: CASSYGAGAAFYEQYF.

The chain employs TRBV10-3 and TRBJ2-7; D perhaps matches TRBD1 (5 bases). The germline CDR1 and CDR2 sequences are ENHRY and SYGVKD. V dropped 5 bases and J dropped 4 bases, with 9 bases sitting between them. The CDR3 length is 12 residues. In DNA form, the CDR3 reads TGTGCCATCAGTCAACAGGAGTACGAGCAGTACTTC. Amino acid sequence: CAISQQEYEQYF.

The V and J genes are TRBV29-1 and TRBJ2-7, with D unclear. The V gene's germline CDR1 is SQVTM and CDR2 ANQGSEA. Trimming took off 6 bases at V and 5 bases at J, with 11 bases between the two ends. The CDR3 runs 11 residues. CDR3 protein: CSVRTVNEQYF. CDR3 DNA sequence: TGCAGCGTACGTACGGTCAACGAGCAGTACTTC.

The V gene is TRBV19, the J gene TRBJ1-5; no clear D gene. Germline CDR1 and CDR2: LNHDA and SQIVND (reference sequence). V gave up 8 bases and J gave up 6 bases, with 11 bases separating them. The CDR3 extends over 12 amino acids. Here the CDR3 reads CASSLGGQPQHF. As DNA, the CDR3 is TGTGCCAGTTCCCTCGGCGGTCAGCCCCAGCATTTT.

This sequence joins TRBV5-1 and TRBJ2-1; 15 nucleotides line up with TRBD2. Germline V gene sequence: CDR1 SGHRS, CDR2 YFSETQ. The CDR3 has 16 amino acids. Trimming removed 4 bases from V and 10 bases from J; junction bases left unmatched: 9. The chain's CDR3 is CASSLGLAGGPREQFF. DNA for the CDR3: TGCGCCAGCAGCCTCGGACTAGCGGGAGGGCCACGGGAGCAGTTCTTC.

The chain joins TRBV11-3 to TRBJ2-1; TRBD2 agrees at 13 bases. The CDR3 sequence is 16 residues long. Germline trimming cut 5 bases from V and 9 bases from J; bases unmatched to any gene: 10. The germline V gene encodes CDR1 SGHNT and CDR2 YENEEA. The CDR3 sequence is CASSILAGGRLGEQFF. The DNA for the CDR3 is TGTGCCAGCAGCATACTAGCGGGAGGGCGATTAGGTGAGCAGTTCTTC. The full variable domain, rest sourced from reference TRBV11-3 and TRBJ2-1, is EAGVVQSPRYKIIEKKQPVAFWCNPISGHNTLYWYLQNLGQGPELLIRYENEEAVDDSQLPKDRFSAERLKGVDSTLKIQPAELGDSAVYLCASSILAGGRLGEQFFGPGTRLTVL.

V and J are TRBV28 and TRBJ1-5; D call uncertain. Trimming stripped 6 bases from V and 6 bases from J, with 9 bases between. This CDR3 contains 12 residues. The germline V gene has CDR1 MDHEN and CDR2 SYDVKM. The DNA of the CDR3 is TGTGCCAGCAGAAGAGAGAGTCAGCCCCAGCATTTT. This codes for CASRRESQPQHF.